These 8 T cell receptor beta chains originate from one sample sequenced in a study of cytomegalovirus exposure and HLA in healthy donors. TCRdb's table, derived via immunoSEQ multiplex PCR, lists solely in-frame clones and lacks some. The data show some 170,000 clones, 84% seen once. Sequencing was done on a sample of PBMCs. These TCRs come from a man aged 30-40 years in good health and CMV-seropositive.

The chain links TRBV19 to TRBJ2-5; 9 positions match TRBD1. The CDR3 extends over 16 amino acids. The germline gives CDR1 LNHDA, CDR2 SQIVND (reference sequence). The V and J ends lost 4 bases and 6 bases, in that order; junction bases with no gene match: 12. The CDR3 DNA reads TGTGCCAGTAGTAGACTTTCAACAGGGGGCATGAAGACCCAGTACTTC. Its translation: CASSRLSTGGMKTQYF. The full variable domain, rest sourced from reference TRBV19 and TRBJ2-5, is DGGITQSPKYLFRKEGQNVTLSCEQNLNHDAMYWYRQDPGQGLRLIYYSQIVNDFQKGDIAEGYSVSREKKESFPLTVTSAQKNPTAFYLCASSRLSTGGMKTQYFGPGTRLLVL.

The chain carries TRBV5-4 and TRBJ1-3; TRBD1 matches 7 bases. Germline lookup yields CDR1 SGHNT and CDR2 YYREEE (reference sequence). V dropped 4 bases and J dropped 0; count of bases not matched to a gene: 10. The CDR3 is made up of 17 amino acids. The CDR3: CASSTGTARHSGNTIYF. The CDR3 region has the DNA TGTGCCAGCAGCACCGGGACAGCACGTCACTCTGGAAACACCATATATTTT.

The rearrangement links TRBV28 to TRBJ1-6; tentatively, D is TRBD1 (5 bases). Per germline, CDR1 MDHEN and CDR2 SYDVKM. V lost 5 bases, J lost 7 bases, and 18 bases lay in between. The CDR3 is 16 amino acids. In DNA form, the CDR3 reads TGTGCCAGCAGTCTCCCGGGGGGAATAGAAAATTCACCCCTCCACTTT. Its translation is CASSLPGGIENSPLHF.

This chain joins TRBV19 and TRBJ2-3, with D possibly matching TRBD2 (5 bases). This CDR3 comprises 14 residues. CDR1 is LNHDA, CDR2 SQIVND, per germline (reference sequence). The V gene lost 3 bases and the J gene lost 2 bases, with 9 bases spanning the gap. The CDR3: CASSISENTDTQYF. The CDR3, as DNA: TGTGCCAGTAGTATTAGCGAAAACACAGATACGCAGTATTTT.

The chain employs TRBV27 and TRBJ1-2, with D possibly matching TRBD1 (6 bases). The CDR3 consists of 16 residues. From germline, CDR1 is MNHEY and CDR2 SMNVEV (reference sequence). Trimming cost V 2 bases and J 4 bases, with 17 bases left between them. The DNA of the CDR3 is TGTGCCAGCAGTTTAGACGGGACAACCGAGCCCTATGGCTACACCTTC. This translates into CASSLDGTTEPYGYTF.

The genes are TRBV13 and TRBJ2-3; a possible D gene is TRBD2 (5 bases). Germline-derived CDR1 and CDR2 are PRHDT and FYEKMQ (reference sequence). The V end lost 1 base, the J end lost 5 bases, and 10 bases lay between the germline ends. CDR3 length: 14 residues. The CDR3 DNA sequence: TGTGCCAGCAGCTTAGACGGGGATGTAGATACGCAGTATTTT. Its translation: CASSLDGDVDTQYF.

This chain links TRBV5-4 with TRBJ2-1, with 11 bases fitting TRBD2. J was trimmed by 4 bases and V by 4 bases; bases with no gene match: 4. Germline V gives CDR1 SGHNT, CDR2 YYREEE (reference sequence). The CDR3 is 15 residues long. The CDR3 nucleotides are TGTGCCAGCAGCACCGGGACTAGCGGATACAATGAGCAGTTCTTC. Amino acid sequence: CASSTGTSGYNEQFF.

The chain carries TRBV9 and TRBJ2-1; TRBD2 might be the D (6 bases). This CDR3 is built from 15 residues. V dropped 0 bases and J dropped 8 bases, with 15 bases sitting between them. Germline CDR1 and CDR2: SGDLS and YYNGEE. The CDR3 sequence: CASSVAAGSGDEQFF. The CDR3, as DNA: TGTGCCAGCAGCGTAGCTGCCGGGAGTGGGGATGAGCAGTTCTTC.